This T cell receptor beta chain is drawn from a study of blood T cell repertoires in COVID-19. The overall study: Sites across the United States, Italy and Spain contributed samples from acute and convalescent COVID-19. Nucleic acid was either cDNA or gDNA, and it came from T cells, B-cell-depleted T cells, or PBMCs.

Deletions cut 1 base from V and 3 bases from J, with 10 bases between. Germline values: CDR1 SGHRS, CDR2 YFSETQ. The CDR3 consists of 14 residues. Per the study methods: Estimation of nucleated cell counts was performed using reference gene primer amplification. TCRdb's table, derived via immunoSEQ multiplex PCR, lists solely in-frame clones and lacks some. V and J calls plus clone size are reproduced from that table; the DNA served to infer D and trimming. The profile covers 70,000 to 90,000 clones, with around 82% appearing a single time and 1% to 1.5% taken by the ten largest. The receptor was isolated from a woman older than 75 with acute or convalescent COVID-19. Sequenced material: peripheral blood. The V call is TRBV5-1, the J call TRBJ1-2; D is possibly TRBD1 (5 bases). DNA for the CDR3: TGCGCCAGCAGCTTGTCCGGCAGGGACTATGGCTACACCTTC. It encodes CASSLSGRDYGYTF.